This entry lists 7 T cell receptor beta chains sequenced from one sample in a study of human T cells and chemical hapten exposure. Each CDR3 protein is one row after TCRdb ran MiXCR on the RACE reads. The table records about 350,000 distinct CDR3 sequences, about 6.3% of them present only once. The time point: patch test 2, 6 weeks after DPC sensitization. The sample's treatment: therapeutic diphenylcyclopropenone sensitization with weekly scalp DPC. The material was whole blood, obtained in connection with sensitization to the hapten diphenylcyclopropenone (DPC). The source of these receptors is a young woman with alopecia areata. Some clones in this sample may be carry-over from other donors' samples.

This clonotype was observed at least ten times. The rearrangement links TRBV10-3 to TRBJ1-1; D is possibly TRBD1 (6 bases). Germline CDR1 reads ENHRY; CDR2 reads SYGVKD. V was pared by 1 base and J by 11 bases, with 8 bases between. The CDR3 is 11 residues long. CDR3 sequence (DNA): TGTGCCATCAGTGAGTACAGGGTGGCTTTCTTT. Translating gives CAISEYRVAFF.

In this sample, this clonotype turned up many times. V and J are TRBV5-5 and TRBJ2-7; D possibly corresponds to TRBD2 (5 bases). The CDR3 runs 13 residues. V gave up 4 bases and J gave up 1 base, with 9 bases separating them. Per germline, CDR1 SGHKS and CDR2 YYEKEE (reference sequence). The CDR3 here is CASSARTSYEQYF. CDR3 nucleotide sequence: TGTGCCAGCAGCGCCCGGACTTCCTACGAGCAGTACTTC.

This clonotype was observed many times. The chain is built from TRBV3-1 and TRBJ1-1, with 7 bases matching TRBD1. V was clipped by 6 bases and J by 2 bases; unmatched bases: 6. Per the germline V gene, CDR1 is LGHDT and CDR2 is YNNKEL (reference sequence). This CDR3 has 14 amino acids. The CDR3: CASSRGTDNTEAFF. CDR3 DNA: TGTGCCAGCAGTCGAGGGACAGACAACACTGAAGCTTTCTTT.

This clonotype was observed a few times. This chain connects TRBV4-2 to TRBJ2-2; 8 positions agree with TRBD2. The CDR3 sequence is 19 residues long. V lost 0 bases to trimming and J lost 6 bases; unmatched junction nucleotides: 15. Germline values: CDR1 LGHNA, CDR2 YNFKEQ. The CDR3 sequence is CASSQEMIYGGGSPGELFF. The CDR3 region has the DNA TGTGCCAGCAGCCAAGAAATGATTTACGGGGGGGGTTCACCCGGGGAGCTGTTTTTT.

This clonotype was counted ten times or more. The chain has TRBV29-1 and TRBJ1-4; D possibly corresponds to TRBD1 (5 bases). Trimming took off 4 bases at V and 10 bases at J, with 13 bases between the two ends. Per the germline V gene, CDR1 is SQVTM and CDR2 is ANQGSEA. CDR3 size: 12 residues. CDR3 protein: CSVGSGSGKLFF. CDR3 DNA sequence: TGCAGCGTTGGCTCAGGGTCCGGAAAACTGTTTTTT.

The chain links TRBV2 to TRBJ2-7; D perhaps matches TRBD1 (8 bases). V was shortened by 4 bases and J by 5 bases, with 15 bases between the two germline ends. Germline V CDR1 and CDR2: SNHLY, FYNNEI. There are 14 residues in the CDR3. The CDR3 reads CASSGKQGGHEQYF. DNA for the CDR3: TGTGCCAGCAGTGGGAAACAGGGGGGGCACGAGCAGTACTTC. Drawing the rest from reference TRBV2 and TRBJ2-7, the complete variable domain is EPEVTQTPSHQVTQMGQEVILRCVPISNHLYFYWYRQILGQKVEFLVSFYNNEISEKSEIFDDQFSVERPDGSNFTLKIRSTKLEDSAMYFCASSGKQGGHEQYFGPGTRLTVT.

In its sample, this clonotype was seen many times. CDR3 residues: CASSNSGETVTEAFF. CDR3 bases: TGTGCCAGCAGCAACTCAGGGGAGACGGTGACTGAAGCTTTCTTT. This sequence joins TRBV5-6 and TRBJ1-1; possibly TRBD1 for D (6 bases). The length of the CDR3 is 15 residues. Trimming shortened V by 4 bases and J by 5 bases, and 18 bases separated the two germline ends. The V gene's germline CDR1 is SGHDT and CDR2 YYEEEE.